Shown below are 5 T cell receptor beta chains from a single sample sequenced in a study of cytomegalovirus exposure and HLA in healthy donors. It was with 60 Vbeta and 13 Jbeta primers that the PCR ran. Sequenced by immunoSEQ multiplex PCR; TCRdb stores in-frame clones only, minus some. The sample is made up of about 55,000 clones, and the top ten hold approximately 13% of it. Sequenced: PBMCs. The receptors come from a woman in her sixties in good health and CMV-seropositive.

V is TRBV18 and J is TRBJ1-1; possibly TRBD1 for D (5 bases). Per germline, CDR1 KGHSH and CDR2 LQKENI. Trimming pared 1 base from V and 0 bases from J, leaving 12 bases between. The CDR3 runs 16 residues. DNA for the CDR3: TGTGCCAGCTCACCACAGGGTTGGGGCGTGAACACTGAAGCTTTCTTT. Amino acids: CASSPQGWGVNTEAFF.

This chain connects TRBV27 to TRBJ1-5; D gene uncertain. The CDR3 runs to 16 residues. The V gene's germline CDR1 is MNHEY and CDR2 SMNVEV (reference sequence). Trimming removed 2 bases at V and 3 bases at J, with 14 bases between. In nucleotides, the CDR3 is TGTGCCAGCAGTTTAAATTTCCCCAAATTCAATCAGCCCCAGCATTTT. Amino acid sequence: CASSLNFPKFNQPQHF.

The genes are TRBV14 and TRBJ2-7; TRBD1 might be the D (5 bases). Germline V gene lookup returns CDR1 SGHDN and CDR2 FVKESK. V was clipped by 4 bases and J by 0 bases, with 13 bases between them. The CDR3 spans 15 residues. CDR3 residues: CASSRKQESSYEQYF. CDR3 DNA sequence: TGTGCCAGCAGCCGGAAACAGGAAAGCTCCTACGAGCAGTACTTC.

V usage is TRBV6-6 and J usage is TRBJ1-2; 8 nucleotides agree with TRBD1. Trimming removed 6 bases from V and 8 bases from J; junction bases left unmatched: 11. CDR1 is MNHNY, CDR2 SVGAGI, per germline (reference sequence). The CDR3 has 14 amino acids. The DNA of the CDR3 is TGTGCCAGCAGACCCTCGGCAGGGGGCGCGGGCTACACCTTC. This sequence encodes CASRPSAGGAGYTF.

This chain links TRBV5-1 with TRBJ2-1; 10 bases align to TRBD2. CDR3 length: 17 residues. Trimming removed 0 bases from V and 4 bases from J; junction bases left unmatched: 7. The V gene's germline CDR1 is SGHRS and CDR2 YFSETQ. The CDR3 protein is CASSLAPRLAGYNEQFF. CDR3 nucleotides: TGCGCCAGCAGCTTGGCCCCGCGACTAGCGGGTTACAATGAGCAGTTCTTC. The complete variable domain, with remaining parts taken from reference TRBV5-1 and TRBJ2-1, reads KAGVTQTPRYLIKTRGQQVTLSCSPISGHRSVSWYQQTPGQGLQFLFEYFSETQRNKGNFPGRFSGRQFSNSRSEMNVSTLELGDSALYLCASSLAPRLAGYNEQFFGPGTRLTVL.